One sample yielded the 6 T cell receptor beta chains listed below, sequenced in a study of blood T cell repertoires in COVID-19. TCRdb keeps only in-frame clones here, not all; method: immunoSEQ multiplex PCR. The sample has about 200,000 clones; around 92% are singletons. Sequenced sample: PBMCs or T cells enriched from blood (not recorded which). All receptors come from a woman younger than 35 who had recovered from COVID-19.

The J gene is TRBJ2-2, the V gene TRBV7-9, with D possibly being TRBD1 (6 bases). Per the germline V gene, CDR1 is SEHNR and CDR2 is FQNEAQ (reference sequence). The CDR3 covers 17 residues. Trimming cost V 5 bases and J 1 base, with 17 bases left between them. The CDR3 nucleotides read TGTGCCAGCAGCCCCATGACAGGCGCGGGGAACACCGGGGAGCTGTTTTTT. Protein sequence: CASSPMTGAGNTGELFF.

The chain links TRBV4-1 to TRBJ1-2, with D perhaps matching TRBD1 (5 bases). Germline V gene data show CDR1 as MGHRA and CDR2 as YSYEKL. Deletions cut 2 bases from V and 2 bases from J, with 18 bases between. The CDR3 is made up of 17 amino acids. In DNA, the CDR3 is TGCGCCAGCAGCCAATTGACAGCACTCACTAAAAACTATGGCTACACCTTC. Residues: CASSQLTALTKNYGYTF.

The chain recombines TRBV15 with TRBJ2-7; 10 nucleotides match TRBD1. This CDR3 spans 16 amino acids. Germline CDR1 reads LNHNV; CDR2 reads YYDKDF (reference sequence). The ends lost 1 base at V and 4 bases at J; junction bases unmatched: 7. The DNA for the CDR3 is TGTGCCACCAGCAGAGTGGGAGGGACAGGGGTTTACGAGCAGTACTTC. Translated, it gives CATSRVGGTGVYEQYF.

The chain links TRBV13 to TRBJ2-2, with D possibly TRBD2 on 7 matching bases. This CDR3 comprises 17 residues. V was clipped by 0 bases and J by 6 bases, with 17 bases between them. Germline values: CDR1 PRHDT, CDR2 FYEKMQ (reference sequence). The DNA of the CDR3 is TGTGCCAGCAGCTTAGGGCCCCGGGGGGCCCTCTCCGGGGAGCTGTTTTTT. This translates into CASSLGPRGALSGELFF.

The chain is built from TRBV7-9 and TRBJ1-1, with 7 bases that match TRBD1. The junction had 14 bases not matched to a gene; V was cut back by 5 bases and J by 2 bases. CDR1 and CDR2 (germline): SEHNR, FQNEAQ (reference sequence). CDR3 size: 17 residues. CDR3 coding DNA: TGTGCCAGCAGCCCACGATTCAACAGGGGAATTAACACTGAAGCTTTCTTT. This codes for CASSPRFNRGINTEAFF. Drawing the rest from reference TRBV7-9 and TRBJ1-1, the complete variable domain is DTGVSQNPRHKITKRGQNVTFRCDPISEHNRLYWYRQTLGQGPEFLTYFQNEAQLEKSRLLSDRFSAERPKGSFSTLEIQRTEQGDSAMYLCASSPRFNRGINTEAFFGQGTRLTVV.

The rearrangement joins TRBV28 to TRBJ1-2; D unresolved. Germline V lookup: CDR1 MDHEN, CDR2 SYDVKM. The CDR3 length is 13 residues. The V end was cut by 3 bases, the J end by 6 bases, with 11 bases between. The CDR3: CASSFKGGDGYTF. The CDR3 DNA sequence: TGTGCCAGCAGTTTTAAAGGCGGGGATGGCTACACCTTC.